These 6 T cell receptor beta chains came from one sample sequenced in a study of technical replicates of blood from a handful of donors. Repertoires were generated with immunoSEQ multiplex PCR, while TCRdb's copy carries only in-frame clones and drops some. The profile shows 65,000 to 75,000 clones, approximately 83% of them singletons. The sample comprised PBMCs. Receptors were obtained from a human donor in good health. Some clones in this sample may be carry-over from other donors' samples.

CDR3 sequence reads: CASSQQGYSGNTIYF. The CDR3 nucleotides are TGTGCCAGCAGCCAACAGGGGTACTCTGGAAACACCATATATTTT. V and J are TRBV25-1 and TRBJ1-3; 7 nucleotides agree with TRBD1. After removal of 6 bases from V and 0 bases from J, the junction contained 5 bases not matched to a gene. The CDR3 length is 15 residues. Germline assignment: CDR1 MGHDK and CDR2 SYGVNS.

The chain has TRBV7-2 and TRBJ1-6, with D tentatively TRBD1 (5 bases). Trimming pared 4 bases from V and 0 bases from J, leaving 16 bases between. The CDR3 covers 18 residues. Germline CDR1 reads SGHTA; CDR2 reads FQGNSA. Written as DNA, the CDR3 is TGTGCCAGCAGCTATAGGGGTCGGGGGAGCTCCTATAATTCACCCCTCCACTTT. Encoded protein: CASSYRGRGSSYNSPLHF.

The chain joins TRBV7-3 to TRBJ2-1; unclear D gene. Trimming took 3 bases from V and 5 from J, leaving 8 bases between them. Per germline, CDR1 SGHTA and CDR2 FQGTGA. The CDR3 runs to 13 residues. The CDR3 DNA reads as TGTGCCAGCAGCTTGGGCATCGACAATGAGCAGTTCTTC. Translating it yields CASSLGIDNEQFF.

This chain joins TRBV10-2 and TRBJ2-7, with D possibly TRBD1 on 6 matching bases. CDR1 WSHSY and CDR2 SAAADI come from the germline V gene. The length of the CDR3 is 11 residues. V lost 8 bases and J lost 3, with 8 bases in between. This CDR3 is CASLQGYEQYF. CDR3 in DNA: TGCGCCAGCTTACAGGGCTACGAGCAGTACTTC.

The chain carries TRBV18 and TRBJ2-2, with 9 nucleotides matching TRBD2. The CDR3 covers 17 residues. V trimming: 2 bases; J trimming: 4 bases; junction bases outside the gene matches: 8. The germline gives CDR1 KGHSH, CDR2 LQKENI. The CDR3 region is CASSPAPGLAPTGELFF. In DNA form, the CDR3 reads TGTGCCAGCTCACCAGCGCCGGGACTAGCTCCCACCGGGGAGCTGTTTTTT.

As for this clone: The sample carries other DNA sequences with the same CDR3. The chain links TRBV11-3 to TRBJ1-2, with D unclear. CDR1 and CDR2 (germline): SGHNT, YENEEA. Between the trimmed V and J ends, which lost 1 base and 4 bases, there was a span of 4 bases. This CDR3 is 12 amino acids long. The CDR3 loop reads CASSLGGYGYTF. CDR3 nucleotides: TGTGCCAGCAGCTTAGGCGGCTATGGCTACACCTTC.